This TCR beta chain was recovered during a study of CD8 T cells in Susac syndrome. Random-hexamer reverse transcription was applied to about 0.5 to 1 ug RNA. Amplification of TCR beta CDR3 by immunoSEQ multiplex PCR spanned 54 Vbeta and 13 Jbeta. TCRdb reprocessed the immunoSEQ multiplex PCR reads via MiXCR and lists one record per CDR3 protein. The sample holds 150,000 or so distinct CDR3 sequences, 90% to 95% seen once. Germline V gives CDR1 KGHSH, CDR2 LQKENI. V trimming: 5 bases; J trimming: 4 bases; junction bases outside the gene matches: 3. This CDR3 region has 13 residues. The authors negatively isolated CD8+ and CD4+ T cells and FACS-enriched TEMRA cells.

V is TRBV18 and J is TRBJ2-3, with 7 positions matching TRBD2. Sample: CD4+ T cells from PBMCs. This clonotype was obtained from a human donor in good health. CDR3 residues: CASSAAGADTQYF. The DNA for the CDR3 is TGTGCCAGCTCAGCCGCGGGGGCAGATACGCAGTATTTT.